A selection of T cell receptor beta chains follows, all from one sample in a study of T cell changes during pregnancy in multiple sclerosis. The table came from immunoSEQ multiplex PCR; TCRdb's copy has only in-frame clones and leaves some out. Altogether under 85,000 clones are present, about 94% being singletons, with the ten largest covering approximately 0.58%. The sample in question was peripheral blood, obtained in the third trimester of pregnancy. These receptors were collected from a female donor with multiple sclerosis, enrolled in a pregnancy study. Both conserved end residues are part of each CDR3. Part of the rows lack a size; the others show once, few, many or a class for expanded clones.

CDR3 protein: CASSSLTGVGNTIYF
clone size: NA
V gene: TRBV11-2
J gene: TRBJ1-3

CDR3 protein: CASRPPGGDSYNSPLHF
clone size: NA
V gene: TRBV19
J gene: TRBJ1-6

CDR3 protein: CASSLEGQGRGNEQFF
clone size: NA
V gene: TRBV7-2
J gene: TRBJ2-1

CDR3 protein: CASSLIQGSYNEQFF
clone size: once
V gene: TRBV5-8
J gene: TRBJ2-1

CDR3 protein: CASSLALDNGYTF
clone size: NA
V gene: TRBV5-4
J gene: TRBJ1-2

CDR3 protein: CASSPQTHRGGYTF
clone size: NA
V gene: TRBV7-9
J gene: TRBJ1-2

CDR3 protein: CASSEVRDTTNSPLHF
clone size: NA
V gene: TRBV2
J gene: TRBJ1-6

CDR3 protein: CASSSSGELFF
clone size: NA
V gene: TRBV5-6
J gene: TRBJ2-2

CDR3 protein: CASSPPAGPQYF
clone size: NA
V gene: TRBV7-7
J gene: TRBJ2-5

CDR3 protein: CASSTMGQVFNQPQHF
clone size: once
V gene: TRBV19
J gene: TRBJ1-5

CDR3 protein: CASSLSSRGSSYNSPLHF
clone size: NA
V gene: TRBV27
J gene: TRBJ1-6

CDR3 protein: CASSRLAGANTGELFF
clone size: once
V gene: TRBV19
J gene: TRBJ2-2

CDR3 protein: CAISHSGETDTQYF
clone size: once
V gene: TRBV10-3
J gene: TRBJ2-3

CDR3 protein: CASSLTGAGNTIYF
clone size: NA
V gene: TRBV7-3
J gene: TRBJ1-3

CDR3 protein: CASSGGTSTDTQYF
clone size: NA
V gene: TRBV6-1
J gene: TRBJ2-3

CDR3 protein: CASSLGTSGGEQFF
clone size: NA
V gene: TRBV7-3
J gene: TRBJ2-1

CDR3 protein: CASSTEGGRGTEAFF
clone size: NA
V gene: TRBV5-5
J gene: TRBJ1-1

CDR3 protein: CASSLLIPGQGQSLSYEQYF
clone size: NA
V gene: TRBV28
J gene: TRBJ2-7

CDR3 protein: CASSLAGRPNTEAFF
clone size: NA
V gene: TRBV7-9
J gene: TRBJ1-1

CDR3 protein: CASSDKDRGVAFF
clone size: NA
V gene: TRBV2
J gene: TRBJ1-1

CDR3 protein: CATSRGGTGRGGYTF
clone size: NA
V gene: TRBV15
J gene: TRBJ1-2

CDR3 protein: CASSPRRDRVNEQYF
clone size: NA
V gene: TRBV4-2
J gene: TRBJ2-7

CDR3 protein: CASLPPARSGNTIYF
clone size: NA
V gene: TRBV18
J gene: TRBJ1-3

CDR3 protein: CASSSDRTGNTEAFF
clone size: NA
V gene: TRBV7-8
J gene: TRBJ1-1

CDR3 protein: CASSRGQGGTGELFF
clone size: NA
V gene: TRBV18
J gene: TRBJ2-2

CDR3 protein: CASSRGLRETQYF
clone size: NA
V gene: TRBV9
J gene: TRBJ2-5

CDR3 protein: CASSVGILASGQETQYF
clone size: NA
V gene: TRBV9
J gene: TRBJ2-5

CDR3 protein: CSVPGGETQYF
clone size: NA
V gene: TRBV20-1
J gene: TRBJ2-5

CDR3 protein: CASSRPGVTDTQYF
clone size: NA
V gene: TRBV7-2
J gene: TRBJ2-3

CDR3 protein: CASSLDADRGRDGYTF
clone size: once
V gene: TRBV5-1
J gene: TRBJ1-2

CDR3 protein: CASSPFAISSYNSPLHF
clone size: few
V gene: TRBV7-2
J gene: TRBJ1-6

CDR3 protein: CASSWDRVAGELFF
clone size: NA
V gene: TRBV19
J gene: TRBJ2-2

CDR3 protein: CAWSRDRGTYEQYF
clone size: NA
V gene: TRBV30
J gene: TRBJ2-7

CDR3 protein: CASSDSPYEQYF
clone size: NA
V gene: TRBV2
J gene: TRBJ2-7

CDR3 protein: CASSGDRGLTSPLHF
clone size: once
V gene: TRBV2
J gene: TRBJ1-6

CDR3 protein: CASSEGTSGVGEQFF
clone size: NA
V gene: TRBV11-3
J gene: TRBJ2-1

CDR3 protein: CASSLGPGLNYGYTF
clone size: once
V gene: TRBV5-6
J gene: TRBJ1-2

CDR3 protein: CASSVGLDSTGYTF
clone size: NA
V gene: TRBV9
J gene: TRBJ1-2

CDR3 protein: CASRGGYEQYF
clone size: NA
V gene: TRBV6-5
J gene: NA

CDR3 protein: CASSFRGAMNTEAFF
clone size: NA
V gene: TRBV7-3
J gene: TRBJ1-1

CDR3 protein: CASSSGDRYNSPLHF
clone size: once
V gene: TRBV7-9
J gene: TRBJ1-6

CDR3 protein: CASYYEQYF
clone size: NA
V gene: TRBV7-2
J gene: TRBJ2-7

CDR3 protein: CASSPPWGGSNQPQHF
clone size: NA
V gene: TRBV18
J gene: TRBJ1-5

CDR3 protein: CASSLAEGYTF
clone size: NA
V gene: TRBV11-2
J gene: TRBJ1-2

CDR3 protein: CASSQVGKGGEQYF
clone size: few
V gene: TRBV4-2
J gene: TRBJ2-7

CDR3 protein: CASSLSSQETQYF
clone size: NA
V gene: TRBV5-4
J gene: TRBJ2-5

CDR3 protein: CASSASQGFGNTIYF
clone size: NA
V gene: TRBV7-7
J gene: TRBJ1-3

CDR3 protein: CSVARGTTGELFF
clone size: NA
V gene: TRBV29-1
J gene: TRBJ2-2

CDR3 protein: CSVDGGDGGTEAFF
clone size: NA
V gene: TRBV29-1
J gene: TRBJ1-1

CDR3 protein: CASSPQGNTEAFF
clone size: NA
V gene: TRBV18
J gene: TRBJ1-1